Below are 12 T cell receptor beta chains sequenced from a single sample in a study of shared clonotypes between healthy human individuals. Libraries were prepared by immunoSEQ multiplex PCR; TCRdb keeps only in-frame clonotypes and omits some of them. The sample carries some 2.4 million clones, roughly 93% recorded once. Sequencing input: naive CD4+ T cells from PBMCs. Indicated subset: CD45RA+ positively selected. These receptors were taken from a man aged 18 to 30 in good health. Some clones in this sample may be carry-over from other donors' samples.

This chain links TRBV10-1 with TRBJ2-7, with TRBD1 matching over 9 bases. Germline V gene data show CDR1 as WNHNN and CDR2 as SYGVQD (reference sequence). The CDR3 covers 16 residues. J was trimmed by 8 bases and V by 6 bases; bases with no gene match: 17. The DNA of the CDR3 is TGCGCCAGCAGCGGTCAGGACAGGGGCCACCTCTTCCAGCAGTACTTC. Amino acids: CASSGQDRGHLFQQYF.

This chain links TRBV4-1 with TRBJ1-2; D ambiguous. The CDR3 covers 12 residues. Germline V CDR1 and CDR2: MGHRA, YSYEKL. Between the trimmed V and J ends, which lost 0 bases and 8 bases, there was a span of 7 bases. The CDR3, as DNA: TGCGCCAGCAGCCAAGAGTACAGCGGCTACACCTTC. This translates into CASSQEYSGYTF.

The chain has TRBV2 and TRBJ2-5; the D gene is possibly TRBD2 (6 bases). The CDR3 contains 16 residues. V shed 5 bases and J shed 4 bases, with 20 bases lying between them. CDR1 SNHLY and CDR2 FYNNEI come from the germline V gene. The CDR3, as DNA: TGTGCCAGCAGTCCTCGCGGGGCAGGGCGAAGAGAGACCCAGTACTTC. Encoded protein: CASSPRGAGRRETQYF.

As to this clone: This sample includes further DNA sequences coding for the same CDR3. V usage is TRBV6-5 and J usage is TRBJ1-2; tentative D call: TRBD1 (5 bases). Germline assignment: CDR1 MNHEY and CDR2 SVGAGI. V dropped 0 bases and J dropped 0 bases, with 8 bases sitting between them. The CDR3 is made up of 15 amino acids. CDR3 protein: CASSYSGVANYGYTF. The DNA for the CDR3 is TGTGCCAGCAGTTACTCGGGGGTAGCTAACTATGGCTACACCTTC.

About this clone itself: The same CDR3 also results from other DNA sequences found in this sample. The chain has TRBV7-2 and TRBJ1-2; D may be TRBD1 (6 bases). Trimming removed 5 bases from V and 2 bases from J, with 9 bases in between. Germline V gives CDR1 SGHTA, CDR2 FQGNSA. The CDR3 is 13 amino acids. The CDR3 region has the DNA TGTGCCAGCAGCCTTGGGGGCAACTATGGCTACACCTTC. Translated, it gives CASSLGGNYGYTF.

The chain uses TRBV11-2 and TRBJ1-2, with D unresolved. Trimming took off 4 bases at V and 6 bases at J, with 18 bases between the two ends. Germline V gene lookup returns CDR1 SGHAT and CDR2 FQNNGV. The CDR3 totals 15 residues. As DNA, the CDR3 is TGTGCCAGCAGCTCCCCGGGGAGGATGAAGAATGGCTACACCTTC. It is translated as CASSSPGRMKNGYTF.

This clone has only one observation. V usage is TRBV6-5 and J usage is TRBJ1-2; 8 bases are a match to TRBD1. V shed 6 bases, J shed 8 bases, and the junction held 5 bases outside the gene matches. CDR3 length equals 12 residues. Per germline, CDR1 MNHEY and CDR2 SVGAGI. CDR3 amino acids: CASRGQERGYTF. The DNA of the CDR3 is TGTGCCAGCAGGGGACAGGAAAGGGGCTACACCTTC.

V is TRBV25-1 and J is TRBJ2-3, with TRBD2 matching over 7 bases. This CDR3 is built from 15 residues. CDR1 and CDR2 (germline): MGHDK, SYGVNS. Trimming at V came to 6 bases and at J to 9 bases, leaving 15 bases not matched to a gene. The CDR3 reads CASRRAGSSGETQYF. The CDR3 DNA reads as TGTGCCAGCAGGAGAGCCGGGTCTAGCGGCGAAACGCAGTATTTT.

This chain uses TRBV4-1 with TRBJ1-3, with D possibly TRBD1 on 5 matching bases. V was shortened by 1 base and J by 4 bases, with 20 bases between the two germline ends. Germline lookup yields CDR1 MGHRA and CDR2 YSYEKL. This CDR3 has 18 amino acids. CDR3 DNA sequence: TGCGCCAGCAGCCAAGCCAGGCGGCACACAGGCACAGGAAACACCATATATTTT. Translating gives CASSQARRHTGTGNTIYF.

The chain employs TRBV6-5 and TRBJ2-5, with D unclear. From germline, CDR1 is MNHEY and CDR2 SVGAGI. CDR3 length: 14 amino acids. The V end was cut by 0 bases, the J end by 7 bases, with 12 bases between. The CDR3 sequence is CASSYSLGMVTQYF. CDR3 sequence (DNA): TGTGCCAGCAGTTACTCGCTGGGAATGGTGACCCAGTACTTC.

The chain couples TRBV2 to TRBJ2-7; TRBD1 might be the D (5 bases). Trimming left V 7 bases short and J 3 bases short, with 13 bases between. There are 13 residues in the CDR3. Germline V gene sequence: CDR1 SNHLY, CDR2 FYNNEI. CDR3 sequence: CASKGVFGYEQYF. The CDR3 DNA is TGTGCCAGCAAAGGGGTATTCGGCTACGAGCAGTACTTC.

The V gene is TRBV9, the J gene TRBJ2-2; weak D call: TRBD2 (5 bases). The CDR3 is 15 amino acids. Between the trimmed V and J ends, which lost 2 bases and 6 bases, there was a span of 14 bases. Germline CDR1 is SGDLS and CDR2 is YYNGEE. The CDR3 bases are TGTGCCAGCAGCGTGACCCCGGGGAAAGCCGGGGAGCTGTTTTTT. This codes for CASSVTPGKAGELFF. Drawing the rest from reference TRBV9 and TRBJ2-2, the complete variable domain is DSGVTQTPKHLITATGQRVTLRCSPRSGDLSVYWYQQSLDQGLQFLIQYYNGEERAKGNILERFSAQQFPDLHSELNLSSLELGDSALYFCASSVTPGKAGELFFGEGSRLTVL.